This T cell receptor (beta chain) was recovered during a study of blood T cell repertoires in COVID-19. Study summary: The United States, Italy and Spain supplied acute and convalescent COVID-19 samples. Nucleic acid was either cDNA or gDNA, and it came from T cells, B-cell-depleted T cells, or PBMCs.

Germline V gives CDR1 MNHEY, CDR2 SMNVEV (reference sequence). CDR3 length: 14 residues. Trimming took off 5 bases at V and 4 bases at J, with 14 bases between the two ends. As processed by the authors: Nucleated cell counts were estimated from reference gene primer amplification. Profiling relied on immunoSEQ multiplex PCR, and the TCRdb table lists in-frame clones only, not all of them. Clone size and V and J calls were adopted from that table, with D and trimming inferred from the DNA. The sample includes about 84,000 clones, around four fifths of them seen just once. The source of this sequence is a man of 80 years or more with active or convalescent COVID-19. Sequencing input: peripheral blood. This chain connects TRBV27 to TRBJ1-1; D is unclear. CDR3 loop: CASSRYSRGTEAFF. The CDR3 DNA is TGTGCCAGCAGTAGATATTCTCGGGGCACTGAAGCTTTCTTT.